Sequencing of this T cell receptor (beta chain) was carried out in a study of T cell responses to AZD1222 COVID-19 vaccine. Study findings and constraints: Spike as a whole was targeted by vaccine-associated CD4 TCRs, dominant at 160-218 and 743-854. Clonal diversity may have been underestimated, and the donors were mostly white British, with more females than males. Baseline serology detected seropositivity in only six or seven AZD1222 recipients.

Generated by immunoSEQ multiplex PCR, the TCRdb table keeps only in-frame clones and is missing some. In the table there are about 27,000 clones, over 80% of which are singletons. Both about-4-week and about-12-week second-dose recipients were combined. Details on this clone: Its antigen is still unknown.

From germline, CDR1 is MDHEN and CDR2 SYDVKM. Losses at the gene ends were 5 bases for V and 8 bases for J; bases not matched to a gene: 17. This CDR3 has 17 amino acids. The receptor's source is an adult who received the AZD1222 COVID-19 vaccine. The chain recombines TRBV28 with TRBJ1-5; 8 bases are shared with TRBD1. The sample was peripheral blood, taken 28 days after the second AZD1222 dose. The CDR3 spells CASSPMDRAGGLEPQHF. The CDR3 nucleotides are TGTGCCAGCAGTCCAATGGACAGGGCGGGAGGGTTGGAGCCCCAGCATTTT.